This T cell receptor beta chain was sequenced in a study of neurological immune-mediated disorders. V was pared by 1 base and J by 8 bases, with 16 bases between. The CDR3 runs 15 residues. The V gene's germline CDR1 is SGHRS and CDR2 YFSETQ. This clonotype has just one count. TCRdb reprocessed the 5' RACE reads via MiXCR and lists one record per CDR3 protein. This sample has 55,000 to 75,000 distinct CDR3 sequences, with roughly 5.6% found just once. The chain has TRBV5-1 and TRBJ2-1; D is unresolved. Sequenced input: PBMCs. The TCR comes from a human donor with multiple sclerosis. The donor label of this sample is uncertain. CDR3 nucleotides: TGCGCCAGCAGCTTGAGGCGAGATTTGACGGATGAGCAGTTCTTC. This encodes CASSLRRDLTDEQFF.